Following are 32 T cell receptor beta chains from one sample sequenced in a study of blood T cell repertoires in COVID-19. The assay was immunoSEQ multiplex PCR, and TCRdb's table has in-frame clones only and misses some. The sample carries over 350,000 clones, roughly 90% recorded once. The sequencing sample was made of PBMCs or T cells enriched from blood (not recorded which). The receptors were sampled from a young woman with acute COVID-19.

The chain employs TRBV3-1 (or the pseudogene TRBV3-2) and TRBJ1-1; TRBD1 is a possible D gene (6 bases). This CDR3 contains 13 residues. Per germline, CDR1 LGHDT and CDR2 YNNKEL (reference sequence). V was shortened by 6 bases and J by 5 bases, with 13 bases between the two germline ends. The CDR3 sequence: CASRRLRGTEAFF. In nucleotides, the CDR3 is TGTGCCAGCAGACGCCTCAGGGGAACTGAAGCTTTCTTT.

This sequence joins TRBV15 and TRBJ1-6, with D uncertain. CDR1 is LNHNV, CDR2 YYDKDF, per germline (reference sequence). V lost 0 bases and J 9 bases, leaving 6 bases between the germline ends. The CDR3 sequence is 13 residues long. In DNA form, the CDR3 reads TGTGCCACCAGCAGAGATCGGGGTTCACCCCTCCACTTT. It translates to CATSRDRGSPLHF.

CDR3 amino acids: CASSAGQTNSPLHF. CDR3 in DNA: TGTGCCAGCAGCGCAGGACAGACTAATTCACCCCTCCACTTT. The chain uses TRBV5-4 and TRBJ1-6; D is possibly TRBD1 (6 bases). Germline CDR1 SGHNT, CDR2 YYREEE (reference sequence). V lost 4 bases and J lost 6, with 11 bases in between. The CDR3 totals 14 residues. Complete variable domain (other parts from reference TRBV5-4 and TRBJ1-6): ETGVTQSPTHLIKTRGQQVTLRCSSQSGHNTVSWYQQALGQGPQFIFQYYREEENGRGNFPPRFSGLQFPNYSSELNVNALELDDSALYLCASSAGQTNSPLHFGNGTRLTVT.

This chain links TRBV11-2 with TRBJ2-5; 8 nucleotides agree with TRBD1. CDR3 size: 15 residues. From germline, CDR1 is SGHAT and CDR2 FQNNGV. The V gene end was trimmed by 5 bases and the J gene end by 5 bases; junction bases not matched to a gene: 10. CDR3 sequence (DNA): TGTGCCAGCAGCAGTCGGACAGGGATAGGGGAGACCCAGTACTTC. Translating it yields CASSSRTGIGETQYF.

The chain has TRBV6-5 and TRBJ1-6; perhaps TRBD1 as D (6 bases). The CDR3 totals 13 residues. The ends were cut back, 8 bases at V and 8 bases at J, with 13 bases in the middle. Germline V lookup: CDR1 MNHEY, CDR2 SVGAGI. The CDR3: CASVHRVDSPLHF. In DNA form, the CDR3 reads TGTGCCAGCGTTCACAGGGTTGATTCACCCCTCCACTTT.

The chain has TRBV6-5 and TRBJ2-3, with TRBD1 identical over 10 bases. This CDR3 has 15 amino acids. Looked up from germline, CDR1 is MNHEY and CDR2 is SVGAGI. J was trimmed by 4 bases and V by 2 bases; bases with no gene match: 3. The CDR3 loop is CASSYGQGVADTQYF. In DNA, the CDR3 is TGTGCCAGCAGTTACGGACAGGGGGTCGCAGATACGCAGTATTTT.

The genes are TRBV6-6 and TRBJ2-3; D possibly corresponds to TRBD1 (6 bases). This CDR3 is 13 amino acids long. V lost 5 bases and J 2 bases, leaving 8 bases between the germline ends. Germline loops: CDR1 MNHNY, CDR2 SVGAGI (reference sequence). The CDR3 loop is CASSDRPTDTQYF. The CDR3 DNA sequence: TGTGCCAGCAGTGACAGGCCCACAGATACGCAGTATTTT.

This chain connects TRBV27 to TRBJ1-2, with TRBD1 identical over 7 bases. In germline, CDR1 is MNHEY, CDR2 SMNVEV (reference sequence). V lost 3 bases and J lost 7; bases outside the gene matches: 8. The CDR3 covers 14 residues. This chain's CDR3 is CASSFRRQGTGYTF. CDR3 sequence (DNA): TGTGCCAGCAGTTTCCGGCGACAGGGTACTGGCTACACCTTC.

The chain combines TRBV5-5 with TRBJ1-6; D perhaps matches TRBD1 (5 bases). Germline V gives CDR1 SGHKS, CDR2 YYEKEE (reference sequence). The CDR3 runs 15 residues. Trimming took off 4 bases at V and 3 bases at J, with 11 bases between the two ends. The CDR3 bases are TGTGCCAGCAGCCCGGGACTGGGCTATAATTCACCCCTCCACTTT. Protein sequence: CASSPGLGYNSPLHF.

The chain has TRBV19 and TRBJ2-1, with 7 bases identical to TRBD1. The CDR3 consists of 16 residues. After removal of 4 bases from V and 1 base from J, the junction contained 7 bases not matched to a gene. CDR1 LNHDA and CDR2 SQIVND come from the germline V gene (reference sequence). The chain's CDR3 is CASSNIQGKSYNEQFF. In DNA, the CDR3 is TGTGCCAGTAGTAACATACAGGGGAAGTCCTACAATGAGCAGTTCTTC.

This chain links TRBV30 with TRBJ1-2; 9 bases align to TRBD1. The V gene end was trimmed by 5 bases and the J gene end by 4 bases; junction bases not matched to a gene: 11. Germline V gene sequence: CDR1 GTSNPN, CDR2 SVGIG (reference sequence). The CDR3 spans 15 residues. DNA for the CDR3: TGTGCCTGGGTCGGACCGGGACAGGGAGGCTATGGCTACACCTTC. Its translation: CAWVGPGQGGYGYTF. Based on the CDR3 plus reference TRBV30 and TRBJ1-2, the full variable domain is SQTIHQWPATLVQPVGSPLSLECTVEGTSNPNLYWYRQAAGRGLQLLFYSVGIGQISSEVPQNLSASRPQDRQFILSSKKLLLSDSGFYLCAWVGPGQGGYGYTFGSGTRLTVV.

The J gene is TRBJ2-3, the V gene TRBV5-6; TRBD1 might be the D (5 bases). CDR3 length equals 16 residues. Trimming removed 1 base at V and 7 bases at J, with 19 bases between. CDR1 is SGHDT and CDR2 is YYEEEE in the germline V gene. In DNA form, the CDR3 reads TGTGCCAGCAGCTTGCAAAACACAGGCTCCGAGCATACGCAGTATTTT. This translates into CASSLQNTGSEHTQYF.

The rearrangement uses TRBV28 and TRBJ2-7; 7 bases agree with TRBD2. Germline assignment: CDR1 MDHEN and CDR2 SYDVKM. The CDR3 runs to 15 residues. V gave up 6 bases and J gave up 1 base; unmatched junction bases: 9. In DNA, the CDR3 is TGTGCCAGCAGCCGAGCAGGGAGGGTATCCTACGAGCAGTACTTC. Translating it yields CASSRAGRVSYEQYF.

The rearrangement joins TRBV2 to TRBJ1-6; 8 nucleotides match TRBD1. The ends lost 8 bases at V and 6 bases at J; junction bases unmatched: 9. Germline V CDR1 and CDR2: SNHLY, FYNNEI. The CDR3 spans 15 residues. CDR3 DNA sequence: TGTGCCAGCCTAATCCGGGACAGGAGTAATTCACCCCTCCACTTT. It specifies CASLIRDRSNSPLHF.

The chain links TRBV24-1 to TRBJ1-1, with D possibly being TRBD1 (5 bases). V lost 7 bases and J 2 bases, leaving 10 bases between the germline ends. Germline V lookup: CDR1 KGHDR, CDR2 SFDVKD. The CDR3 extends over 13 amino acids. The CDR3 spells CATSGTYNTEAFF. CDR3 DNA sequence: TGTGCCACCAGCGGGACTTATAACACTGAAGCTTTCTTT.

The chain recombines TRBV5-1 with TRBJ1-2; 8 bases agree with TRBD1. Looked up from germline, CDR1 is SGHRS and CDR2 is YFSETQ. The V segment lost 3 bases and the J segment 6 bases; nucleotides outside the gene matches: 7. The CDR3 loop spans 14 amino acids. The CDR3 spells CASSSGTGIDGYTF. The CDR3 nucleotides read TGCGCCAGCAGCTCTGGGACAGGTATAGATGGCTACACCTTC.

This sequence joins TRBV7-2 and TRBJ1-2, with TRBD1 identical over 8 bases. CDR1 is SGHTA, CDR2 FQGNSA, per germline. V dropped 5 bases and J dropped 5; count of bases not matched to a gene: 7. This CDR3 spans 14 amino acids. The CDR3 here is CASSQTTGDYGYTF. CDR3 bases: TGTGCCAGCAGCCAAACGACAGGGGATTATGGCTACACCTTC.

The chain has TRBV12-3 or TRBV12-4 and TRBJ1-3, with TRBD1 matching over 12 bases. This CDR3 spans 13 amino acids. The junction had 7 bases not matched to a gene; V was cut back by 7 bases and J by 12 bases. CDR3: CASTRDRGQNIYF. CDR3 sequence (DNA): TGTGCCAGCACCCGGGACAGGGGGCAAAACATATATTTT.

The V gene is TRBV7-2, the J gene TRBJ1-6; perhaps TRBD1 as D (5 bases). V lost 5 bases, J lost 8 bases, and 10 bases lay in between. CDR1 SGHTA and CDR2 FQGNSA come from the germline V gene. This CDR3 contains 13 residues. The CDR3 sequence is CASSHGGDSPLHF. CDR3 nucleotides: TGTGCCAGCAGCCACGGGGGAGATTCACCCCTCCACTTT.

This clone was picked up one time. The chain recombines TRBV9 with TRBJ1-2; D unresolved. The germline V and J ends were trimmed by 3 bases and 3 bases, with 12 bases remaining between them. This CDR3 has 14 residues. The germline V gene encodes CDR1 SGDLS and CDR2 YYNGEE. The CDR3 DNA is TGTGCCAGCAGCGCGGACGGACTGCACTATGGCTACACCTTC. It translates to CASSADGLHYGYTF.

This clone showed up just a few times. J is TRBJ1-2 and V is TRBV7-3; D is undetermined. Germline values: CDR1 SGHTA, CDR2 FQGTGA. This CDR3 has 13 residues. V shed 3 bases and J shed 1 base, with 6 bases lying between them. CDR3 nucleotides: TGTGCCAGCAGCTTCACGGTTAACTATGGCTACACCTTC. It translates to CASSFTVNYGYTF.

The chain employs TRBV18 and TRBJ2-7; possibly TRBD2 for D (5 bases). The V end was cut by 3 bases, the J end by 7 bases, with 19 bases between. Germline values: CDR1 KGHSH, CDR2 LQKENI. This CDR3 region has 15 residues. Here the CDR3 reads CASSPAQRELREQYF. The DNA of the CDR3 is TGTGCCAGCTCACCGGCCCAAAGGGAGCTAAGGGAGCAGTACTTC.

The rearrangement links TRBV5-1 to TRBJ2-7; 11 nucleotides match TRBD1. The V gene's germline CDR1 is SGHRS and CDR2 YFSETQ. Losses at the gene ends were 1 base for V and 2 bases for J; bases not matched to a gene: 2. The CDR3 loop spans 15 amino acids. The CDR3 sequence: CASSLLGQGAYEQYF. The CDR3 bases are TGCGCCAGCAGCTTGTTGGGACAGGGGGCCTACGAGCAGTACTTC.

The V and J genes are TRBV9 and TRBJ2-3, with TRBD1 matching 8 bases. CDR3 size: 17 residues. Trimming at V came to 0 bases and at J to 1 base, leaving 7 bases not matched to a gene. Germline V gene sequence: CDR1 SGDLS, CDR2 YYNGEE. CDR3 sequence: CASSVAPDRVRTDTQYF. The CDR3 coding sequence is TGTGCCAGCAGCGTAGCCCCGGACAGGGTCCGCACAGATACGCAGTATTTT.

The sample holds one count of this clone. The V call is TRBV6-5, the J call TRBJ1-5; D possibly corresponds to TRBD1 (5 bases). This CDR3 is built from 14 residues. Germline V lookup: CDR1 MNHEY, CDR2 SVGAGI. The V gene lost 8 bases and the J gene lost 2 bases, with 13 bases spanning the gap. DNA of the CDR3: TGTGCCAGCGGACGGGGGGAGGGCAATCAGCCCCAGCATTTT. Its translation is CASGRGEGNQPQHF.

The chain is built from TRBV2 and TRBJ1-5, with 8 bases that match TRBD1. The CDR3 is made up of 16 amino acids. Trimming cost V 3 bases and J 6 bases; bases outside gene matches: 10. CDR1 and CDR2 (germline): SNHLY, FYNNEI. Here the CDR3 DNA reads TGTGCCAGCAGTGAGCAACAGGGGGTGATGGGTCAGCCCCAGCATTTT. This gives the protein CASSEQQGVMGQPQHF.

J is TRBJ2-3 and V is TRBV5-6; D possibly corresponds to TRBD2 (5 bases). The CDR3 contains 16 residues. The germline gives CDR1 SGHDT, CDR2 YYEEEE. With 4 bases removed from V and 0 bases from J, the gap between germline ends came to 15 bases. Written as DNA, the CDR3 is TGTGCCAGCAGCCCAGGACTGCACCCTAGCACAGATACGCAGTATTTT. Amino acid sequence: CASSPGLHPSTDTQYF.

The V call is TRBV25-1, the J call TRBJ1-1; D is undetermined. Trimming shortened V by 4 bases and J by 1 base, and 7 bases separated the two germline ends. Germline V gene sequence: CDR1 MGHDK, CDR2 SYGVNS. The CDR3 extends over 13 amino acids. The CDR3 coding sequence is TGTGCCAGCAGTGTGACATCGAACACTGAAGCTTTCTTT. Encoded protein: CASSVTSNTEAFF.

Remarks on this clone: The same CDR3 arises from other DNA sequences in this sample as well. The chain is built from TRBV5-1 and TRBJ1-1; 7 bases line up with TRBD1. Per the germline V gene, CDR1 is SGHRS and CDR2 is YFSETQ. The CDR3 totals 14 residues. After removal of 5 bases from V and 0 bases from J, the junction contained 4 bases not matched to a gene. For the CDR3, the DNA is TGCGCCAGCAGTCTGACAGGGCTGAACACTGAAGCTTTCTTT. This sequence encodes CASSLTGLNTEAFF.

CDR3 sequence reads: CAWSGGRGISPLHF. For the CDR3, the DNA is TGTGCCTGGAGTGGCGGGAGGGGGATTTCACCCCTCCACTTT. V gene TRBV30 combines with J gene TRBJ1-6, with a weak D call TRBD1 (6 bases). The CDR3 length is 14 residues. CDR1 is GTSNPN and CDR2 is SVGIG in the germline V gene (reference sequence). Trimming took off 1 base at V and 9 bases at J, with 13 bases between the two ends. The full variable domain, rest sourced from reference TRBV30 and TRBJ1-6, is SQTIHQWPATLVQPVGSPLSLECTVEGTSNPNLYWYRQAAGRGLQLLFYSVGIGQISSEVPQNLSASRPQDRQFILSSKKLLLSDSGFYLCAWSGGRGISPLHFGNGTRLTVT.

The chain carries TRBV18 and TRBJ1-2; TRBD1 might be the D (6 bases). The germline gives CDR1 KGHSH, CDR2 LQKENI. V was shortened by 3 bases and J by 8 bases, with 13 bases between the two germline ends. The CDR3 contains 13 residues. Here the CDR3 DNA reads TGTGCCAGCTCACCTCAGGGGAGTTGGGGCTACACCTTC. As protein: CASSPQGSWGYTF.

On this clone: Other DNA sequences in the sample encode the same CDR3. This CDR3 reads CASSEGHYNEQFF. The CDR3 nucleotides are TGTGCCAGCAGTGAAGGTCACTACAATGAGCAGTTCTTC. This rearrangement joins TRBV6-1 to TRBJ2-1, with D unclear. Germline assignment: CDR1 MNHNS and CDR2 SASEGT. The V gene lost 1 base and the J gene lost 3 bases, with 4 bases spanning the gap. This CDR3 comprises 13 residues.